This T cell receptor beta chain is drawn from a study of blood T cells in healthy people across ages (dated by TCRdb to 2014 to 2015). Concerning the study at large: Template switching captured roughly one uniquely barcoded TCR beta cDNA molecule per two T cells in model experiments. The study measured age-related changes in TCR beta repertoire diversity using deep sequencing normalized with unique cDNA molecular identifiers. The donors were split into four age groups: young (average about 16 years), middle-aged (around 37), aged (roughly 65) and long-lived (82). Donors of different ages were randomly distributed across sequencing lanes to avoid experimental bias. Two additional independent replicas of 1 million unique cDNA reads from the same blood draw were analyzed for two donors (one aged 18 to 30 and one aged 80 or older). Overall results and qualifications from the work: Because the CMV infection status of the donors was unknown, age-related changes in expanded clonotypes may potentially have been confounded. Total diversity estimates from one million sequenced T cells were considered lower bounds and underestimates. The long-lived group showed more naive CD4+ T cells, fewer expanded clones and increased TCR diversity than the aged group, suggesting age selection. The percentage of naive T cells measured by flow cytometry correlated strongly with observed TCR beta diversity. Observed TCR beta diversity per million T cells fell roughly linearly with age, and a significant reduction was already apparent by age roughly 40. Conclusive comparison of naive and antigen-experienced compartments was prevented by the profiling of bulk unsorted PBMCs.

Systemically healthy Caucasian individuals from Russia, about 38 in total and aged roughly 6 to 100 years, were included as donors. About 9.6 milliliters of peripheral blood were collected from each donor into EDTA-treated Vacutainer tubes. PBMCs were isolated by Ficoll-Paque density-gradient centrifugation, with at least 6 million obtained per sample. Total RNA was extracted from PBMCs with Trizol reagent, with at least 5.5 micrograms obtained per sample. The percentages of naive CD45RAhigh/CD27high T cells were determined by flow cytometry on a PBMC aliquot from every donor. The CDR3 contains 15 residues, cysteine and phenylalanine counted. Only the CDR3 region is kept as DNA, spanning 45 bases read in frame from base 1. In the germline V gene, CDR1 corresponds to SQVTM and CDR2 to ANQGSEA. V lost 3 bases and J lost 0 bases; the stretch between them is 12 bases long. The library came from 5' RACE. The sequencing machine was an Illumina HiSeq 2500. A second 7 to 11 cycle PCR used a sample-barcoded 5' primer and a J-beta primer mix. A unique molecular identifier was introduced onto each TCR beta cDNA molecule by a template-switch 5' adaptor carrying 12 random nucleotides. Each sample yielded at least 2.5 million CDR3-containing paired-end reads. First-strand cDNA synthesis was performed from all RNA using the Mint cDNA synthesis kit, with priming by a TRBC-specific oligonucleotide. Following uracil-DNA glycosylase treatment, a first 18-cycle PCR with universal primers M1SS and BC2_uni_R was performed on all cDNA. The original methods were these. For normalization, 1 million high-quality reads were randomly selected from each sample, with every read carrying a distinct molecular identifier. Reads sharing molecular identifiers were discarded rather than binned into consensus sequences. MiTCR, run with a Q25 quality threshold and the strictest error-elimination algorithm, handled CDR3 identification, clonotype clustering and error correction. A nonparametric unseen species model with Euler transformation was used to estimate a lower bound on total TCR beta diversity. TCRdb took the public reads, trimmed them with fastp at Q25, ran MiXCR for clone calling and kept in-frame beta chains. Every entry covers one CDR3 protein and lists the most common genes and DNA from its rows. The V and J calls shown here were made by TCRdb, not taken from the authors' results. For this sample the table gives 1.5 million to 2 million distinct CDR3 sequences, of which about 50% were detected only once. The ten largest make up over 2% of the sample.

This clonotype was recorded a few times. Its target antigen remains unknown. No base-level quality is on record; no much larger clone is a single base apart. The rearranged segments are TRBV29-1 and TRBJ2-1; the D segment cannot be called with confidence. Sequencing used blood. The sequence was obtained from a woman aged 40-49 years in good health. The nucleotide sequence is TGCAGCGTTGAGTGGCAAAAGAGCTCCTACAATGAGCAGTTCTTC. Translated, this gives CSVEWQKSSYNEQFF.